One and the same sample provided the 17 T cell receptor beta chains below, sequenced in a study of blood T cell repertoires in COVID-19. Profiled with immunoSEQ multiplex PCR; TCRdb holds only in-frame clones, not every one. The repertoire consists of about 270,000 clones, with 84% occurring once and the leading ten covering 8.6%. Material for sequencing was peripheral blood. Receptors originate from a human donor in a cohort sampled during active COVID-19.

This clone occurred once. The chain has TRBV18 and TRBJ2-7, with TRBD2 matching 9 bases. The V gene's germline CDR1 is KGHSH and CDR2 LQKENI. The CDR3 has 14 amino acids. Trimming removed 5 bases from V and 4 bases from J; junction bases left unmatched: 6. The chain's CDR3 is CASSISGSYYEQYF. In DNA, the CDR3 is TGTGCCAGCTCAATTAGCGGGAGCTATTACGAGCAGTACTTC.

The J gene is TRBJ1-1, the V gene TRBV19; D not certain. The CDR3 extends over 13 amino acids. Trimming took 7 bases from V and 3 from J, leaving 12 bases between them. From germline, CDR1 is LNHDA and CDR2 SQIVND (reference sequence). CDR3 protein: CASNRWRDTEAFF. Written as DNA, the CDR3 is TGTGCCAGTAACCGATGGAGGGACACTGAAGCTTTCTTT.

The chain combines TRBV29-1 with TRBJ2-7, with 8 bases that match TRBD1. V was pared by 5 bases and J by 2 bases, with 2 bases of the junction left unmatched. The CDR3 loop spans 12 amino acids. CDR1 and CDR2 from the germline V gene are SQVTM and ANQGSEA. The CDR3 sequence is CSVRTGTYEQYF. DNA of the CDR3: TGCAGCGTTCGGACAGGGACCTACGAGCAGTACTTC.

This chain uses TRBV7-2 with TRBJ2-3, with 9 bases aligning to TRBD1. The CDR3 consists of 16 residues. The V segment lost 5 bases and the J segment 4 bases; nucleotides outside the gene matches: 10. The V gene's germline CDR1 is SGHTA and CDR2 FQGNSA. The CDR3 DNA follows: TGTGCCAGCAGCCCTACAGGGGGCTTGGGCCCAGATACGCAGTATTTT. The encoded protein is CASSPTGGLGPDTQYF.

This rearrangement joins TRBV7-8 to TRBJ2-5; TRBD1 is a possible D gene (5 bases). This CDR3 is 16 amino acids long. The ends were cut back, 5 bases at V and 4 bases at J, with 20 bases in the middle. Germline CDR1 is SGHVS and CDR2 is FQNEAQ. The CDR3 region has the DNA TGTGCCAGCAGCCCCCGCAGGTTAGGGGTTGCAGAGACCCAGTACTTC. It yields the protein CASSPRRLGVAETQYF.

The chain employs TRBV19 and TRBJ1-2; D gene ambiguous. The germline CDR1 and CDR2 sequences are LNHDA and SQIVND (reference sequence). CDR3 length equals 14 residues. V was cut by 7 bases and J by 4 bases, with 16 bases left in between. The CDR3: CASTPGRGIYGYTF. The CDR3 DNA reads as TGTGCCAGTACCCCCGGGCGGGGTATCTATGGCTACACCTTC. Looking up the rest from reference TRBV19 and TRBJ1-2 gives the full variable domain: DGGITQSPKYLFRKEGQNVTLSCEQNLNHDAMYWYRQDPGQGLRLIYYSQIVNDFQKGDIAEGYSVSREKKESFPLTVTSAQKNPTAFYLCASTPGRGIYGYTFGSGTRLTVV.

The V call is TRBV27, the J call TRBJ1-1; 9 positions agree with TRBD1. Germline V gives CDR1 MNHEY, CDR2 SMNVEV (reference sequence). This CDR3 has 18 residues. J lost 0 bases, V lost 5 bases, and 13 bases had no gene match. CDR3 protein: CASSPLLGQGTLNTEAFF. The CDR3 coding sequence is TGTGCCAGCAGTCCATTACTCGGACAGGGGACCCTGAACACTGAAGCTTTCTTT.

V and J are TRBV27 and TRBJ2-3; the match to TRBD1 covers 11 bases. The germline V gene encodes CDR1 MNHEY and CDR2 SMNVEV (reference sequence). The CDR3 spans 15 residues. With 5 bases clipped from V and 4 bases from J, the junction kept 5 bases outside the gene matches. For the CDR3, the DNA is TGTGCCAGCAGTAGACCGGACAGGGGGCCAGATACGCAGTATTTT. Encoded protein: CASSRPDRGPDTQYF.

J is TRBJ1-3 and V is TRBV5-1, with 8 bases aligning to TRBD1. Germline trimming cut 4 bases from V and 0 bases from J; bases unmatched to any gene: 9. The germline gives CDR1 SGHRS, CDR2 YFSETQ. The CDR3 has 17 amino acids. CDR3 bases: TGCGCCAGCAGCGTTAGGACAGGGCCCTTCTCTGGAAACACCATATATTTT. Residues: CASSVRTGPFSGNTIYF. Based on the CDR3 plus reference TRBV5-1 and TRBJ1-3, the full variable domain is KAGVTQTPRYLIKTRGQQVTLSCSPISGHRSVSWYQQTPGQGLQFLFEYFSETQRNKGNFPGRFSGRQFSNSRSEMNVSTLELGDSALYLCASSVRTGPFSGNTIYFGEGSWLTVV.

This chain joins TRBV7-2 and TRBJ2-2, with TRBD2 matching 8 bases. Looked up from germline, CDR1 is SGHTA and CDR2 is FQGNSA. The CDR3 contains 16 residues. V gave up 3 bases and J gave up 0 bases; unmatched junction bases: 3. The CDR3 sequence: CASSLAGGANTGELFF. The CDR3 region has the DNA TGTGCCAGCAGCTTGGCGGGGGGAGCGAACACCGGGGAGCTGTTTTTT.

This chain connects TRBV5-8 to TRBJ2-7, with D possibly TRBD1 on 6 matching bases. CDR3 size: 13 residues. Germline-derived CDR1 and CDR2 are SGHTS and YDEGEE. The germline V and J ends were trimmed by 7 bases and 3 bases, with 14 bases remaining between them. The CDR3 spells CASETGSHYEQYF. The CDR3 nucleotides are TGTGCCAGCGAAACAGGGTCTCACTACGAGCAGTACTTC.

This clone showed up just a few times. This chain links TRBV7-9 with TRBJ1-2; D gene uncertain. V lost 0 bases to trimming and J lost 5 bases, with 7 bases between them. This CDR3 contains 13 residues. Germline V gene lookup returns CDR1 SEHNR and CDR2 FQNEAQ (reference sequence). The CDR3 spells CASSLARDYGYTF. The CDR3 nucleotides read TGTGCCAGCAGCTTAGCGCGGGATTATGGCTACACCTTC. The full variable domain, its missing parts supplied by reference TRBV7-9 and TRBJ1-2, is DTGVSQNPRHKITKRGQNVTFRCDPISEHNRLYWYRQTLGQGPEFLTYFQNEAQLEKSRLLSDRFSAERPKGSFSTLEIQRTEQGDSAMYLCASSLARDYGYTFGSGTRLTVV.

V usage is TRBV19 and J usage is TRBJ2-1; 11 bases map to TRBD2. The CDR3 spans 16 residues. CDR1 and CDR2 from the germline V gene are LNHDA and SQIVND (reference sequence). V lost 3 bases, J lost 7 bases, and 8 bases stayed unmatched. The CDR3 DNA reads as TGTGCCAGTAGTATGGGGCTAGCGGGGGGTATAAATGAGCAGTTCTTC. Its translation: CASSMGLAGGINEQFF.

The gene calls are TRBV5-1 and TRBJ2-3; no firm D call. V lost 1 base and J 4 bases, leaving 13 bases between the germline ends. This CDR3 contains 15 residues. The germline gives CDR1 SGHRS, CDR2 YFSETQ. DNA of the CDR3: TGCGCCAGCAGCTTGCGCGGAACCCTCGCAGATACGCAGTATTTT. Protein: CASSLRGTLADTQYF.

The chain couples TRBV9 to TRBJ2-1; 10 bases map to TRBD2. This CDR3 spans 15 amino acids. CDR1 is SGDLS, CDR2 YYNGEE, per germline. The J segment lost 5 bases and the V segment lost 3 bases, leaving 5 bases of the junction unmatched. CDR3: CASSARTSGHNEQFF. CDR3 sequence (DNA): TGTGCCAGCAGCGCGAGGACTAGCGGTCACAATGAGCAGTTCTTC.

CDR3 sequence reads: CASSVEGTSHGTQYF. In nucleotides, the CDR3 is TGTGCCAGCAGCGTAGAGGGGACTTCCCACGGTACGCAGTATTTT. The chain has TRBV9 and TRBJ2-3; D perhaps matches TRBD2 (6 bases). The CDR3 is 15 residues long. The germline V gene has CDR1 SGDLS and CDR2 YYNGEE. With 0 bases removed from V and 8 bases from J, the gap between germline ends came to 16 bases.

The rearrangement uses TRBV29-1 and TRBJ2-2; perhaps TRBD2 as D (6 bases). V was trimmed by 1 base and J by 2 bases, leaving 11 bases between them. From germline, CDR1 is SQVTM and CDR2 ANQGSEA. This CDR3 contains 15 residues. The CDR3 DNA is TGCAGCGTTGAAGTCGGGGGACTTAACACCGGGGAGCTGTTTTTT. Encoded protein: CSVEVGGLNTGELFF.